A single sample gave rise to the 16 T cell receptor beta chains below, sequenced in a study of cytomegalovirus exposure and HLA in healthy donors. Primers: 60 Vbeta forward and 13 Jbeta reverse. Produced via immunoSEQ multiplex PCR; TCRdb's table is partial and in-frame only. Among some 150,000 clones listed, about four fifths were seen once. Source material: PBMCs. Receptors were obtained from a young man in good health and CMV-seronegative.

This clone showed up just a few times. The chain employs TRBV29-1 and TRBJ2-3; perhaps TRBD1 as D (6 bases). CDR1 is SQVTM and CDR2 is ANQGSEA in the germline V gene. V was trimmed by 3 bases and J by 2 bases, leaving 15 bases between them. The CDR3 consists of 15 residues. CDR3 nucleotides: TGCAGCGTTGACCCCCACGGACAGTTCACAGATACGCAGTATTTT. This sequence encodes CSVDPHGQFTDTQYF.

This clone was counted only a few times. The rearrangement links TRBV7-9 to TRBJ2-7; 16 bases line up with TRBD2. Trimming took 5 bases from V and 4 from J; bases not matched to a gene: 5. Looked up from germline, CDR1 is SEHNR and CDR2 is FQNEAQ (reference sequence). The CDR3 spans 16 residues. CDR3 protein: CASSPGTSGGGYEQYV. CDR3 nucleotide sequence: TGTGCCAGCAGCCCCGGGACTAGCGGGGGGGGTTACGAGCAGTACGTC.

This rearrangement joins TRBV4-3 to TRBJ2-1, with 8 bases aligning to TRBD1. The ends lost 0 bases at V and 4 bases at J; junction bases unmatched: 8. The CDR3 length is 17 residues. The germline V gene encodes CDR1 LGHNA and CDR2 YSLEER. The CDR3 loop reads CASSQDFGRGPYNEQFF. In DNA form, the CDR3 reads TGCGCCAGCAGCCAAGATTTTGGCAGGGGGCCGTACAATGAGCAGTTCTTC.

The gene calls are TRBV11-3 and TRBJ2-1, with 8 bases lining up with TRBD1. The CDR3 contains 12 residues. V dropped 5 bases and J dropped 8; count of bases not matched to a gene: 2. Germline V gene lookup returns CDR1 SGHNT and CDR2 YENEEA. CDR3 protein: CASSPGGYEQFF. The CDR3 bases are TGTGCCAGCAGCCCAGGGGGCTATGAGCAGTTCTTC.

V is TRBV11-1 and J is TRBJ1-6; 7 nucleotides line up with TRBD1. Germline values: CDR1 SGHAT, CDR2 FQDESV (reference sequence). The CDR3 has 14 amino acids. V shed 5 bases, J shed 4 bases, and the junction held 2 bases outside the gene matches. The CDR3 coding sequence is TGTGCCAGCAGCCGACAGGGATATAATTCACCCCTCCACTTT. Residues: CASSRQGYNSPLHF. Filled out from reference TRBV11-1 and TRBJ1-6, the complete variable domain reads EAEVAQSPRYKITEKSQAVAFWCDPISGHATLYWYRQILGQGPELLVQFQDESVVDDSQLPKDRFSAERLKGVDSTLKIQPAELGDSAMYLCASSRQGYNSPLHFGNGTRLTVT.

The V call is TRBV5-1, the J call TRBJ2-3; 11 bases map to TRBD1. The CDR3 is 16 residues long. The germline CDR1 and CDR2 sequences are SGHRS and YFSETQ. V lost 4 bases to trimming and J lost 6 bases; unmatched junction nucleotides: 10. The CDR3 coding sequence is TGCGCCAGCAGCGAACTCCGGGACAGGGGGAGGGATACGCAGTATTTT. Residues: CASSELRDRGRDTQYF.

This chain connects TRBV7-9 to TRBJ2-1; 8 nucleotides line up with TRBD2. The junction had 13 bases not matched to a gene; V was cut back by 3 bases and J by 9 bases. Germline loops: CDR1 SEHNR, CDR2 FQNEAQ (reference sequence). The CDR3 is 16 amino acids. The CDR3 spells CASSLPIRGGLGEQFF. The DNA for the CDR3 is TGTGCCAGCAGCTTGCCCATTCGGGGGGGCCTCGGTGAGCAGTTCTTC.

The V and J genes are TRBV28 and TRBJ1-5; tentative D call: TRBD1 (6 bases). The germline CDR1 and CDR2 sequences are MDHEN and SYDVKM. This CDR3 is 16 amino acids long. Trimming took 5 bases from V and 1 from J, leaving 15 bases between them. The CDR3 loop is CASSPLDRPSNQPQHF. CDR3 coding DNA: TGTGCCAGCAGTCCCTTGGACAGACCCAGCAATCAGCCCCAGCATTTT.

Here the CDR3 DNA reads TGTGCCAGCAGTTCCAGCCACACAGGGGCGCCGGGCTACACCTTC. It specifies CASSSSHTGAPGYTF. The gene calls are TRBV28 and TRBJ1-2; 7 bases match TRBD1. The V gene end was trimmed by 4 bases and the J gene end by 8 bases; junction bases not matched to a gene: 13. The CDR3 extends over 15 amino acids. Germline values: CDR1 MDHEN, CDR2 SYDVKM.

The chain couples TRBV5-4 to TRBJ2-3, with D hard to call. V shed 1 base and J shed 4 bases, with 7 bases lying between them. Per the germline V gene, CDR1 is SGHNT and CDR2 is YYREEE (reference sequence). The CDR3 runs to 13 residues. In DNA form, the CDR3 reads TGTGCCAGCAGCTTGCCGCGCTCAGATACGCAGTATTTT. This encodes CASSLPRSDTQYF.

In its sample, this clone was seen a few times. This chain joins TRBV9 and TRBJ1-2; D is possibly TRBD1 (5 bases). Trimming pared 4 bases from V and 3 bases from J, leaving 19 bases between. This CDR3 has 16 amino acids. Germline CDR1 SGDLS, CDR2 YYNGEE. CDR3 coding DNA: TGTGCCAGCAGCACCGGGAGGGGCAGGGAGCACTATGGCTACACCTTC. Amino acid sequence: CASSTGRGREHYGYTF.

The chain couples TRBV7-9 to TRBJ1-2; tentatively, D is TRBD1 (5 bases). Germline V gene lookup returns CDR1 SEHNR and CDR2 FQNEAQ (reference sequence). The CDR3 has 15 amino acids. V shed 5 bases and J shed 6 bases, with 19 bases lying between them. The CDR3 sequence is CASSLTAGSLDGYTF. DNA for the CDR3: TGTGCCAGCAGCCTGACCGCAGGGTCCCTCGATGGCTACACCTTC.

The V call is TRBV10-1, the J call TRBJ1-1, with D unresolved. Germline CDR1 and CDR2: WNHNN and SYGVQD (reference sequence). CDR3 size: 14 residues. V was shortened by 4 bases and J by 4 bases, with 13 bases between the two germline ends. The CDR3, as DNA: TGCGCCAGCAGTGCTGGGCCCTTGGGCACTGAAGCTTTCTTT. As protein: CASSAGPLGTEAFF.

Details on this clone: Sequence at one end of the junction differs from germline and may be a read error. The rearrangement joins TRBV7-9 to TRBJ2-7; 9 bases agree with TRBD1. This CDR3 region has 16 residues. Germline lookup yields CDR1 SEHNR and CDR2 FQNEAQ (reference sequence). CDR3 nucleotides: TGTTCCAGCAGCCTTACAGGGGGCAATTCGAGGAACGAGCAGTACTTC. Translated: CSSSLTGGNSRNEQYF.

The chain couples TRBV4-3 to TRBJ2-3; a weak D match, TRBD2 (5 bases). Trimming took 0 bases from V and 4 from J, leaving 14 bases between them. Germline V gives CDR1 LGHNA, CDR2 YSLEER. This CDR3 region has 16 residues. In DNA, the CDR3 is TGCGCCAGCAGCCAAGATCAAATAGGGAGCGCAGATACGCAGTATTTT. This sequence encodes CASSQDQIGSADTQYF.

This sequence joins TRBV7-2 and TRBJ2-7; possibly TRBD2 for D (7 bases). This CDR3 has 16 amino acids. Trimming took off 1 base at V and 0 bases at J, with 13 bases between the two ends. Germline V CDR1 and CDR2: SGHTA, FQGNSA. The CDR3 DNA reads TGTGCCAGCAGCTTAGAGGGCGGGGGCCACTCCTACGAGCAGTACTTC. Protein product: CASSLEGGGHSYEQYF.